These 28 T cell receptor beta chains were sequenced from one sample in a study of neurological immune-mediated disorders. MiXCR was run by TCRdb on the 5' RACE reads, yielding one entry per CDR3 protein. The data show 35,000 to 40,000 distinct CDR3 sequences, 11% seen once. Sequencing was carried out using CD4+ T cells from blood. The receptors were gathered from a woman in her twenties or thirties with HTLV-1-associated myelopathy (HAM/TSP).

This clonotype appeared many times. The chain is built from TRBV20-1 and TRBJ1-4, with TRBD1 as a possible D gene (6 bases). The CDR3 has 17 residues. Per germline, CDR1 DFQATT and CDR2 SNEGSKA (reference sequence). V was shortened by 6 bases and J by 7 bases, with 27 bases between the two germline ends. CDR3 sequence reads: CSAPYYRAQASIEKLFF. Here the CDR3 DNA reads TGCAGTGCACCTTATTACAGGGCCCAAGCGTCAATTGAAAAACTGTTTTTT.

This clonotype was observed many times. This chain uses TRBV9 with TRBJ1-2; the D is unclear. Germline-derived CDR1 and CDR2 are SGDLS and YYNGEE. V was shortened by 3 bases and J by 5 bases, with 8 bases between the two germline ends. This CDR3 is built from 12 residues. CDR3 region: CASSAGAYGYTF. CDR3 DNA: TGTGCCAGCAGCGCGGGCGCTTATGGCTACACCTTC.

Many counts were recorded for this clonotype. Here the CDR3 DNA reads TGTGCCAGCAGCTTGGCTAGTGCCCCGAGAGGGAGCACAGATACGCAGTATTTT. Its translation: CASSLASAPRGSTDTQYF. The chain recombines TRBV5-5 with TRBJ2-3; D possibly corresponds to TRBD2 (5 bases). Germline V gives CDR1 SGHKS, CDR2 YYEKEE (reference sequence). V was clipped by 0 bases and J by 0 bases, with 17 bases between them. This CDR3 contains 18 residues. Full variable domain (outside the CDR3, taken from reference TRBV5-5 and TRBJ2-3): DAGVTQSPTHLIKTRGQQVTLRCSPISGHKSVSWYQQVLGQGPQFIFQYYEKEERGRGNFPDRFSARQFPNYSSELNVNALLLGDSALYLCASSLASAPRGSTDTQYFGPGTRLTVL.

There are many counts of this clonotype. J is TRBJ2-2 and V is TRBV3-1; 7 bases are a match to TRBD1. Germline loops: CDR1 LGHDT, CDR2 YNNKEL (reference sequence). The CDR3 has 16 residues. V lost 0 bases and J lost 5; bases outside the gene matches: 6. The CDR3 is CASSQEARGLTGELFF. In DNA form, the CDR3 reads TGTGCCAGCAGCCAAGAAGCCAGGGGGTTGACCGGGGAGCTGTTTTTT.

This clonotype was observed many times. The genes are TRBV5-5 and TRBJ2-2; D not certain. Germline V lookup: CDR1 SGHKS, CDR2 YYEKEE (reference sequence). V was pared by 3 bases and J by 0 bases, with 12 bases between. This CDR3 is built from 16 residues. The CDR3 protein is CASSSPATTNTGELFF. CDR3 DNA sequence: TGTGCCAGCAGCTCCCCCGCGACAACGAACACCGGGGAGCTGTTTTTT. Filled out from reference TRBV5-5 and TRBJ2-2, the complete variable domain reads DAGVTQSPTHLIKTRGQQVTLRCSPISGHKSVSWYQQVLGQGPQFIFQYYEKEERGRGNFPDRFSARQFPNYSSELNVNALLLGDSALYLCASSSPATTNTGELFFGEGSRLTVL.

The sample holds many counts of this clonotype. The chain couples TRBV20-1 to TRBJ2-7, with a possible D match to TRBD2 (6 bases). There are 12 residues in the CDR3. V gave up 6 bases and J gave up 3 bases, with 12 bases separating them. The V gene's germline CDR1 is DFQATT and CDR2 SNEGSKA (reference sequence). CDR3 coding DNA: TGCAGTGCCACCGGGGGAATCTACGAGCAGTACTTC. Encoded protein: CSATGGIYEQYF.

This clonotype was seen many times. The rearrangement joins TRBV20-1 to TRBJ1-4; 9 nucleotides match TRBD1. V lost 6 bases, J lost 8 bases, and 4 bases stayed unmatched. There are 12 residues in the CDR3. Germline CDR1 and CDR2: DFQATT and SNEGSKA (reference sequence). The CDR3 coding sequence is TGCAGTGCCGCAACAGGGGGCGAAAAACTGTTTTTT. This translates into CSAATGGEKLFF.

Ten or more counts support this clonotype. The J gene is TRBJ1-6, the V gene TRBV28, with 8 bases fitting TRBD1. V was clipped by 6 bases and J by 8 bases; unmatched bases: 9. CDR1 and CDR2 from the germline V gene are MDHEN and SYDVKM. This CDR3 region has 15 residues. This chain's CDR3 is CASSQTGAGDSPLHF. CDR3 DNA sequence: TGTGCCAGCAGCCAGACAGGGGCAGGGGATTCACCCCTCCACTTT. Together with reference TRBV28 and TRBJ1-6, the CDR3 gives the full variable domain: DVKVTQSSRYLVKRTGEKVFLECVQDMDHENMFWYRQDPGLGLRLIYFSYDVKMKEKGDIPEGYSVSREKKERFSLILESASTNQTSMYLCASSQTGAGDSPLHFGNGTRLTVT.

This clonotype has at least ten counts. This sequence joins TRBV20-1 and TRBJ2-2; a possible D gene is TRBD2 (5 bases). V was pared by 6 bases and J by 7 bases, with 12 bases between. Per the germline V gene, CDR1 is DFQATT and CDR2 is SNEGSKA (reference sequence). This CDR3 has 12 residues. In nucleotides, the CDR3 is TGCAGTGCCGCACCTAGCAGCGGGGAGCTGTTTTTT. As protein: CSAAPSSGELFF.

This clonotype was counted at least ten times. V and J are TRBV29-1 and TRBJ2-3, with D hard to call. V was clipped by 4 bases and J by 2 bases, with 10 bases between them. The CDR3 runs 13 residues. Germline V gene sequence: CDR1 SQVTM, CDR2 ANQGSEA. The CDR3 nucleotides read TGCAGCGTTGCGGTACTCGACACAGATACGCAGTATTTT. This translates into CSVAVLDTDTQYF.

The gene calls are TRBV3-1 and TRBJ2-3; 10 bases line up with TRBD2. Germline V gene sequence: CDR1 LGHDT, CDR2 YNNKEL (reference sequence). The CDR3 runs to 17 residues. Germline trimming cut 4 bases from V and 8 bases from J; bases unmatched to any gene: 15. The CDR3 here is CASSPRLSGGATVTQYF. The CDR3 coding sequence is TGTGCCAGCAGCCCAAGGCTAAGCGGGGGGGCAACGGTTACGCAGTATTTT.

The rearrangement links TRBV5-1 to TRBJ1-1, with 10 positions matching TRBD1. V shed 4 bases, J shed 0 bases, and the junction held 6 bases outside the gene matches. From germline, CDR1 is SGHRS and CDR2 YFSETQ. The CDR3 totals 16 residues. The CDR3 here is CASSPGQGLMNTEAFF. The CDR3 DNA reads as TGCGCCAGCAGCCCGGGACAGGGGCTCATGAACACTGAAGCTTTCTTT.

This clonotype has ten or more counts. CDR3 sequence (DNA): TGTGCCAGCAGCTTAGACCGGACCACATACGAGCAGTACTTC. Translating it yields CASSLDRTTYEQYF. This chain uses TRBV7-2 with TRBJ2-7; D is unresolved. The CDR3 extends over 14 amino acids. Trimming pared 1 base from V and 4 bases from J, leaving 11 bases between. Germline V gene data show CDR1 as SGHTA and CDR2 as FQGNSA.

This clonotype was seen ten or more times. The chain links TRBV11-2 to TRBJ2-2; possibly TRBD1 or TRBD2 for D (5 bases each). Trimming shortened V by 7 bases and J by 4 bases, and 19 bases separated the two germline ends. Germline assignment: CDR1 SGHAT and CDR2 FQNNGV. The CDR3 contains 16 residues. In DNA, the CDR3 is TGTGCCAGCAACCCCCCACGGGGCCTCCGCACCGGGGAGCTGTTTTTT. Its protein product is CASNPPRGLRTGELFF.

This clonotype appeared many times. J is TRBJ2-1 and V is TRBV19, with 12 bases identical to TRBD1. J was trimmed by 7 bases and V by 5 bases; bases with no gene match: 6. The CDR3 sequence is 15 residues long. Germline CDR1 and CDR2: LNHDA and SQIVND (reference sequence). The chain's CDR3 is CASSAGTGGANEQFF. The CDR3 DNA reads TGTGCCAGTAGTGCCGGGACAGGGGGCGCGAATGAGCAGTTCTTC.

In its sample, this clonotype was seen many times. The gene calls are TRBV29-1 and TRBJ2-3; tentative D call: TRBD1 (6 bases). Germline CDR1 and CDR2: SQVTM and ANQGSEA. The CDR3 contains 15 residues. The germline V and J ends were trimmed by 0 bases and 4 bases, with 14 bases remaining between them. CDR3 sequence (DNA): TGCAGCGTTGAAGATCGTCGTCAGGGGCCAGATACGCAGTATTTT. Amino acid sequence: CSVEDRRQGPDTQYF.

This clonotype was observed many times. The chain has TRBV7-8 and TRBJ1-2; maybe TRBD1 (6 bases). The CDR3 is 14 residues long. Trimming removed 1 base at V and 8 bases at J, with 14 bases between. Germline CDR1 is SGHVS and CDR2 is FQNEAQ. The CDR3 loop reads CASSLEGGVRGYTF. DNA for the CDR3: TGTGCCAGCAGCTTAGAGGGGGGGGTTCGGGGCTACACCTTC.

The J gene is TRBJ1-2, the V gene TRBV7-9; D gene ambiguous. The germline V and J ends were trimmed by 1 base and 5 bases, with 2 bases remaining between them. Germline CDR1 reads SEHNR; CDR2 reads FQNEAQ (reference sequence). This CDR3 is built from 11 residues. The CDR3 loop reads CASSLEYGYTF. Here the CDR3 DNA reads TGTGCCAGCAGCTTAGAATATGGCTACACCTTC. The full variable domain, in which reference TRBV7-9 and TRBJ1-2 provide the parts outside the CDR3, is DTGVSQNPRHKITKRGQNVTFRCDPISEHNRLYWYRQTLGQGPEFLTYFQNEAQLEKSRLLSDRFSAERPKGSFSTLEIQRTEQGDSAMYLCASSLEYGYTFGSGTRLTVV.

This clonotype was counted many times. The chain carries TRBV7-2 and TRBJ1-4; maybe TRBD1 (5 bases). Germline V gene sequence: CDR1 SGHTA, CDR2 FQGNSA. V was cut by 2 bases and J by 7 bases, with 11 bases left in between. The length of the CDR3 is 14 residues. This CDR3 is CASSLKVGGEKLFF. In DNA, the CDR3 is TGTGCCAGCAGCTTAAAGGTCGGGGGTGAAAAACTGTTTTTT. The complete variable domain, with remaining parts taken from reference TRBV7-2 and TRBJ1-4, reads GAGVSQSPSNKVTEKGKDVELRCDPISGHTALYWYRQSLGQGLEFLIYFQGNSAPDKSGLPSDRFSAERTGGSVSTLTIQRTQQEDSAVYLCASSLKVGGEKLFFGSGTQLSVL.

This clonotype appeared many times. The chain joins TRBV20-1 to TRBJ1-2, with D unclear. V lost 4 bases and J 4 bases, leaving 16 bases between the germline ends. Germline loops: CDR1 DFQATT, CDR2 SNEGSKA (reference sequence). This CDR3 region has 14 residues. CDR3: CSATLDKNAYGYTF. The CDR3, as DNA: TGCAGTGCTACTTTAGACAAGAATGCCTATGGCTACACCTTC.

This clonotype is labeled as medium-sized. The chain couples TRBV20-1 to TRBJ1-2; D unresolved. The germline CDR1 and CDR2 sequences are DFQATT and SNEGSKA (reference sequence). The CDR3 has 13 residues. V lost 3 bases, J lost 4 bases, and 12 bases lay in between. CDR3 protein: CSASAQILYGYTF. In DNA form, the CDR3 reads TGCAGTGCTAGCGCTCAGATACTCTATGGCTACACCTTC.

In this sample, this clonotype turned up many times. This chain links TRBV12-3 or TRBV12-4 with TRBJ1-5; no clear D gene. The CDR3 extends over 13 amino acids. V was clipped by 7 bases and J by 5 bases, with 12 bases between them. DNA of the CDR3: TGTGCCAGCAATACGGACGGTTATCAGCCCCAGCATTTT. Translated, it gives CASNTDGYQPQHF.

This clonotype was counted ten times or more. This rearrangement joins TRBV12-3 or TRBV12-4 to TRBJ1-4, with D possibly TRBD1 on 5 matching bases. This CDR3 has 15 residues. The V and J ends lost 3 bases and 6 bases respectively, with 14 bases between them. CDR3 protein: CASSFGLVGHEKLFF. The CDR3 DNA reads TGTGCCAGCAGTTTCGGGTTGGTGGGGCATGAAAAACTGTTTTTT.

This clonotype was observed at least ten times. The V gene is TRBV7-2, the J gene TRBJ1-4; a possible D gene is TRBD1 (5 bases). Germline CDR1 SGHTA, CDR2 FQGNSA. The V gene lost 1 base and the J gene lost 4 bases, with 13 bases spanning the gap. This CDR3 comprises 16 residues. CDR3 sequence (DNA): TGTGCCAGCAGCTTAGTACATGACAGTTATAATGAAAAACTGTTTTTT. This codes for CASSLVHDSYNEKLFF.

This clonotype was observed at least ten times. This chain uses TRBV11-2 with TRBJ2-2; maybe TRBD1 (5 bases). Trimming left V 4 bases short and J 0 bases short, with 15 bases between. Germline V CDR1 and CDR2: SGHAT, FQNNGV. This CDR3 has 17 residues. The CDR3 is CASSSWGFTANTGELFF. CDR3 DNA sequence: TGTGCCAGCAGCTCCTGGGGCTTTACCGCGAACACCGGGGAGCTGTTTTTT.

The table lists this clonotype with many counts. Its ends do not fully match the called genes, so a read error is possible. The chain is built from TRBV5-1 and TRBJ2-3; maybe TRBD2 (5 bases). The CDR3 totals 16 residues. Germline V gives CDR1 SGHRS, CDR2 YFSETQ. DNA for the CDR3: TGCGCCAGCAGATTGGTCCAGACGGACTTCACAGATACGCAGTATTTT. As protein: CASRLVQTDFTDTQYF.

This clonotype came up many times. V and J are TRBV5-1 and TRBJ1-6; no reliable D call. Germline-derived CDR1 and CDR2 are SGHRS and YFSETQ. The CDR3 extends over 15 amino acids. V was trimmed by 0 bases and J by 10 bases, leaving 14 bases between them. CDR3 amino acids: CASSLASGIGSPLHF. CDR3 DNA: TGCGCCAGCAGCTTGGCCAGCGGGATTGGATCACCCCTCCACTTT.

This clonotype has ten or more counts. The chain carries TRBV6-5 and TRBJ2-7, with D maybe TRBD2 (5 bases). CDR1 is MNHEY and CDR2 is SVGAGI in the germline V gene. This CDR3 has 11 amino acids. The V end was cut by 11 bases, the J end by 6 bases, with 14 bases between. CDR3 sequence: CAAGERVEQYF. The DNA of the CDR3 is TGTGCCGCTGGGGAGAGGGTCGAGCAGTACTTC.